Listed here are 26 T cell receptor beta chains from one sample, sequenced in a study of blood T cell repertoires in COVID-19. This table comes from immunoSEQ multiplex PCR, and its TCRdb copy is limited to in-frame clones, with some not included. The table includes hundreds of thousands of clones, approximately 85% detected once. Source material: PBMCs or T cells enriched from blood (not recorded which). The receptors originated from a man aged 25 to 45 who had recovered from COVID-19.

The V call is TRBV6-5, the J call TRBJ1-1; weak D call: TRBD1 (6 bases). This CDR3 is 14 amino acids long. The V end was cut by 0 bases, the J end by 6 bases, with 11 bases between. The germline gives CDR1 MNHEY, CDR2 SVGAGI. Here the CDR3 DNA reads TGTGCCAGCAGTTACTCGAACAGGGACCCTGAAGCTTTCTTT. It codes for CASSYSNRDPEAFF.

The CDR3 sequence is CASSQMGQGVYGYTF. The CDR3 nucleotides read TGTGCCAGCAGCCAAATGGGACAGGGCGTCTATGGCTACACCTTC. The chain recombines TRBV3-1 (or the pseudogene TRBV3-2) with TRBJ1-2, with 9 bases lining up with TRBD1. In germline, CDR1 is LGHDT, CDR2 YNNKEL (reference sequence). V shed 2 bases, J shed 4 bases, and the junction held 5 bases outside the gene matches. This CDR3 has 15 amino acids.

The genes are TRBV11-2 and TRBJ2-7, with 8 bases lining up with TRBD1. V was clipped by 1 base and J by 5 bases; unmatched bases: 7. CDR3 size: 15 residues. Germline V gene lookup returns CDR1 SGHAT and CDR2 FQNNGV. CDR3 sequence reads: CASSLGGQGRDEQYF. Written as DNA, the CDR3 is TGTGCCAGCAGCTTAGGCGGACAGGGTAGGGACGAGCAGTACTTC.

The chain is built from TRBV9 and TRBJ2-1, with 8 bases lining up with TRBD1. The CDR3 extends over 14 amino acids. V lost 3 bases, J lost 5 bases, and 4 bases stayed unmatched. Germline V gene data show CDR1 as SGDLS and CDR2 as YYNGEE. The CDR3 sequence: CASSAGQGNNEQFF. CDR3 DNA: TGTGCCAGCAGCGCCGGACAGGGAAACAATGAGCAGTTCTTC.

The chain joins TRBV19 to TRBJ2-1, with a weak D call TRBD2 (6 bases). The CDR3 totals 14 residues. The germline V gene has CDR1 LNHDA and CDR2 SQIVND (reference sequence). Trimming removed 5 bases from V and 0 bases from J, with 8 bases in between. The CDR3: CASSRGSSYNEQFF. The CDR3 bases are TGTGCCAGTAGTCGGGGGAGCTCCTACAATGAGCAGTTCTTC.

The chain employs TRBV18 and TRBJ2-1, with 10 bases matching TRBD2. The CDR3 spans 15 residues. The J segment lost 6 bases and the V segment lost 3 bases, leaving 5 bases of the junction unmatched. The germline gives CDR1 KGHSH, CDR2 LQKENI. The CDR3: CASSPFGLAANEQFF. CDR3 nucleotides: TGTGCCAGCTCACCCTTTGGACTAGCGGCCAATGAGCAGTTCTTC.

Note on this clone: This CDR3 is also generated by other DNA sequences in the sample. The gene calls are TRBV12-3 or TRBV12-4 and TRBJ1-4; D may be TRBD1 (5 bases). CDR3 length equals 13 residues. The V and J ends lost 2 bases and 5 bases respectively, with 6 bases between them. The CDR3, as DNA: TGTGCCAGCAGTTTAAACAGGAATGAAAAACTGTTTTTT. Protein product: CASSLNRNEKLFF.

The chain links TRBV2 to TRBJ2-1; 7 bases map to TRBD1. The V and J ends lost 6 bases and 0 bases, in that order; junction bases with no gene match: 14. The CDR3 sequence is 18 residues long. Germline CDR1 is SNHLY and CDR2 is FYNNEI. The CDR3 spells CASSSGQRPFRSYNEQFF. The CDR3 coding sequence is TGTGCCAGCAGCTCGGGACAGAGGCCCTTTCGCTCCTACAATGAGCAGTTCTTC.

The chain has TRBV2 and TRBJ1-1, with 7 bases aligning to TRBD1. CDR1 and CDR2 from the germline V gene are SNHLY and FYNNEI. The CDR3 extends over 9 amino acids. The ends lost 8 bases at V and 10 bases at J; junction bases unmatched: 1. CDR3 nucleotides: TGTGCCAGCGGGACAGCAGCTTTCTTT. It translates to CASGTAAFF.

The chain links TRBV7-9 to TRBJ2-7; TRBD1 is a possible D gene (5 bases). This CDR3 has 13 amino acids. CDR1 SEHNR and CDR2 FQNEAQ come from the germline V gene (reference sequence). V lost 5 bases, J lost 6 bases, and 14 bases lay in between. CDR3 sequence: CASSHTDKFEQYF. CDR3 in DNA: TGTGCCAGCAGCCACACGGACAAATTCGAGCAGTACTTC.

The chain joins TRBV5-4 to TRBJ2-5; 16 bases align to TRBD2. This CDR3 is 17 amino acids long. V shed 2 bases, J shed 5 bases, and the junction held 6 bases outside the gene matches. The V gene's germline CDR1 is SGHNT and CDR2 YYREEE (reference sequence). In DNA form, the CDR3 reads TGTGCCAGCAGCTTAGGGACTAGCGGGGGGGCGAAGGAGACCCAGTACTTC. Its translation: CASSLGTSGGAKETQYF.

The rearrangement uses TRBV7-3 and TRBJ1-2; TRBD1 aligns across 7 bases. The CDR3 loop spans 15 amino acids. J was trimmed by 6 bases and V by 8 bases; bases with no gene match: 15. Germline assignment: CDR1 SGHTA and CDR2 FQGTGA. CDR3 in amino acids: CASDPKDRQMNGYTF. CDR3 DNA sequence: TGTGCCAGCGACCCAAAGGACAGGCAAATGAATGGCTACACCTTC. The full variable domain, in which reference TRBV7-3 and TRBJ1-2 provide the parts outside the CDR3, is GAGVSQTPSNKVTEKGKYVELRCDPISGHTALYWYRQSLGQGPEFLIYFQGTGAADDSGLPNDRFFAVRPEGSVSTLKIQRTERGDSAVYLCASDPKDRQMNGYTFGSGTRLTVV.

CDR3 DNA sequence: TGTGCCAGCAGGCCGGGACAGTGGGCTGAAGCTTTCTTT. This sequence encodes CASRPGQWAEAFF. The chain links TRBV2 to TRBJ1-1, with 7 positions matching TRBD1. The length of the CDR3 is 13 residues. CDR1 and CDR2 from the germline V gene are SNHLY and FYNNEI. With 6 bases clipped from V and 6 bases from J, the junction kept 7 bases outside the gene matches.

The rearrangement joins TRBV7-9 to TRBJ2-5; 7 bases are a match to TRBD1. Germline CDR1 SEHNR, CDR2 FQNEAQ (reference sequence). After removal of 8 bases from V and 0 bases from J, the junction contained 6 bases not matched to a gene. This CDR3 contains 14 residues. CDR3 sequence reads: CASLTGMYQETQYF. The CDR3 coding sequence is TGTGCCAGCTTGACAGGGATGTACCAAGAGACCCAGTACTTC.

The genes are TRBV7-9 and TRBJ1-6; D remains ambiguous. The germline gives CDR1 SEHNR, CDR2 FQNEAQ (reference sequence). The CDR3 is 14 amino acids. The V end lost 1 base, the J end lost 7 bases, and 8 bases lay between the germline ends. CDR3 bases: TGTGCCAGCAGCTTAGGGTCAGAAAATTCACCCCTCCACTTT. As protein: CASSLGSENSPLHF.

The chain couples TRBV4-1 to TRBJ2-3, with 10 positions matching TRBD2. CDR1 and CDR2 from the germline V gene are MGHRA and YSYEKL. V was clipped by 4 bases and J by 4 bases; unmatched bases: 8. This CDR3 is built from 16 residues. CDR3 coding DNA: TGCGCCAGCAGCCGAGAAGCGGGGGGGCGAGCAGATACGCAGTATTTT. Translating it yields CASSREAGGRADTQYF.

This chain uses TRBV30 with TRBJ2-2; D remains ambiguous. CDR3 length: 13 residues. CDR1 is GTSNPN, CDR2 SVGIG, per germline (reference sequence). V lost 1 base and J 7 bases, leaving 10 bases between the germline ends. Here the CDR3 reads CAWSGSGYGELFF. CDR3 in DNA: TGTGCCTGGAGTGGGTCCGGGTACGGGGAGCTGTTTTTT.

The chain links TRBV5-4 to TRBJ1-1; no reliable D call. The CDR3 runs 15 residues. Trimming shortened V by 1 base and J by 6 bases, and 16 bases separated the two germline ends. CDR1 is SGHNT, CDR2 YYREEE, per germline (reference sequence). This CDR3 reads CASSLPSREGSEAFF. For the CDR3, the DNA is TGTGCCAGCAGCTTGCCCTCTAGAGAAGGTTCTGAAGCTTTCTTT.

This rearrangement joins TRBV30 to TRBJ1-6, with D hard to call. This CDR3 has 13 amino acids. The V end lost 4 bases, the J end lost 7 bases, and 11 bases lay between the germline ends. CDR1 and CDR2 (germline): GTSNPN, SVGIG (reference sequence). CDR3 residues: CAWTPGLNSPLHF. As DNA, the CDR3 is TGTGCCTGGACTCCCGGTTTGAATTCACCCCTCCACTTT.

V usage is TRBV7-3 and J usage is TRBJ2-3; TRBD2 is a possible D gene (5 bases). Germline V gene lookup returns CDR1 SGHTA and CDR2 FQGTGA. The V end was cut by 5 bases, the J end by 4 bases, with 10 bases between. This CDR3 has 13 amino acids. In DNA, the CDR3 is TGTGCCAGCAGCCCCCACGGGGCAGATACGCAGTATTTT. This codes for CASSPHGADTQYF.

This clone is a singleton in its sample. The chain couples TRBV6-5 to TRBJ1-4; D call uncertain. CDR1 is MNHEY, CDR2 SVGAGI, per germline. This CDR3 is 14 amino acids long. V dropped 0 bases and J dropped 7 bases, with 9 bases sitting between them. The CDR3 DNA follows: TGTGCCAGCAGTTACTCGGTCGCGGGTGAAAAACTGTTTTTT. Translating it yields CASSYSVAGEKLFF.

This chain uses TRBV9 with TRBJ1-2; the D gene is possibly TRBD1 (5 bases). Trimming shortened V by 1 base and J by 6 bases, and 10 bases separated the two germline ends. The germline V gene has CDR1 SGDLS and CDR2 YYNGEE. The CDR3 spans 13 residues. The CDR3: CASSVRQGDGYTF. For the CDR3, the DNA is TGTGCCAGCAGCGTACGGCAGGGCGATGGCTACACCTTC.

The V call is TRBV7-9, the J call TRBJ1-1; D gene uncertain. V lost 4 bases and J 4 bases, leaving 10 bases between the germline ends. The CDR3 length is 13 residues. CDR1 and CDR2 (germline): SEHNR, FQNEAQ (reference sequence). DNA for the CDR3: TGTGCCAGCAGCTCGATGGGGAGCACTGAAGCTTTCTTT. Translated: CASSSMGSTEAFF.

V usage is TRBV5-1 and J usage is TRBJ2-7; 11 bases are a match to TRBD1. J gave up 3 bases and V 4 bases, and 12 bases lay outside the gene matches. The germline V gene has CDR1 SGHRS and CDR2 YFSETQ. CDR3 length: 17 residues. CDR3 sequence (DNA): TGCGCCAGCAGCCTACCGGGACAGGGGGAATGGTTCTACGAGCAGTACTTC. As protein: CASSLPGQGEWFYEQYF.

V usage is TRBV5-6 and J usage is TRBJ1-4; D might be TRBD1 (5 bases). The CDR3 has 15 amino acids. The germline V and J ends were trimmed by 2 bases and 2 bases, with 10 bases remaining between them. CDR1 SGHDT and CDR2 YYEEEE come from the germline V gene. Written as DNA, the CDR3 is TGTGCCAGCAGCTTTTGGGGGGACACTAATGAAAAACTGTTTTTT. Translation: CASSFWGDTNEKLFF.

The CDR3 DNA follows: TGTGCCAGCAGCCTCACAGGGGGCTCTGGAAACACCATATATTTT. Its translation: CASSLTGGSGNTIYF. V is TRBV13 and J is TRBJ1-3; 8 bases are shared with TRBD1. V lost 5 bases, J lost 0 bases, and 3 bases stayed unmatched. The CDR3 loop spans 15 amino acids. The germline gives CDR1 PRHDT, CDR2 FYEKMQ (reference sequence).